This record covers a single T cell receptor (beta chain). The method was immunoSEQ multiplex PCR; TCRdb's version includes in-frame clones alone and lacks a portion of them. This table has roughly 12,000 clones, 63% appearing once. This entry belongs to a study of chemoradiotherapy in HPV16-positive cancers. The sequence came from a human donor with HPV-associated anogenital cancer. This sample was obtained from a patient who underwent chemoradiotherapy.

CDR3 DNA sequence: TGTGCCAGCAGCAATCGGGGCACTGGGGCCAACGTCCTGACTTTC. This sequence encodes CASSNRGTGANVLTF. V and J are TRBV5-6 and TRBJ2-6; D may be TRBD1 or TRBD2 (5 bases each). Germline CDR1 and CDR2: SGHDT and YYEEEE. Trimming left V 4 bases short and J 2 bases short, with 10 bases between. The CDR3 consists of 15 residues. Together with reference TRBV5-6 and TRBJ2-6, the CDR3 gives the full variable domain: DAGVTQSPTHLIKTRGQQVTLRCSPKSGHDTVSWYQQALGQGPQFIFQYYEEEERQRGNFPDRFSGHQFPNYSSELNVNALLLGDSALYLCASSNRGTGANVLTFGAGSRLTVL.